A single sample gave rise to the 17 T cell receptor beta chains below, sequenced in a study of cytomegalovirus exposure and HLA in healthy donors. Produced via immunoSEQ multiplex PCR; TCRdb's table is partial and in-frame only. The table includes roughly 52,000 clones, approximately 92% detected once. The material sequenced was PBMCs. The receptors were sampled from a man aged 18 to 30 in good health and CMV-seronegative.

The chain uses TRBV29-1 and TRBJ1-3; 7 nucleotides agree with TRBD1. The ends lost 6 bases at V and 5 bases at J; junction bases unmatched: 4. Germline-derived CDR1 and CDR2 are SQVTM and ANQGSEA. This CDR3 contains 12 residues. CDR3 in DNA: TGCAGCGTAAGGGACAGTAGAAACACCATATATTTT. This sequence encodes CSVRDSRNTIYF.

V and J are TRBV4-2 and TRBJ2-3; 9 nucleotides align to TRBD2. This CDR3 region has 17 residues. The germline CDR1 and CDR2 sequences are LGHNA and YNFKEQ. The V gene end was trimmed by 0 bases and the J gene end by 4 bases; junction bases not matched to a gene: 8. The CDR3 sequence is CASSQDPAGGNADTQYF. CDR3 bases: TGTGCCAGCAGCCAAGATCCAGCGGGGGGCAACGCAGATACGCAGTATTTT.

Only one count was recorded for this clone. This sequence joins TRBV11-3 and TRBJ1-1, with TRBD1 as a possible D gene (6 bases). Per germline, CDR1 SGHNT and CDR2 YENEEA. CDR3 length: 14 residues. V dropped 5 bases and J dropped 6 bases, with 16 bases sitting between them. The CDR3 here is CASSPGTSAAEAFF. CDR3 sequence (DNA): TGTGCCAGCAGCCCCGGGACATCAGCCGCTGAAGCTTTCTTT.

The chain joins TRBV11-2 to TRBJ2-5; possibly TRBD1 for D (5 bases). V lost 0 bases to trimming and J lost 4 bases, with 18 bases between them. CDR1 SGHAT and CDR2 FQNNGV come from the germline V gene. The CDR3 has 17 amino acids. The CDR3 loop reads CASSLDRPGLSLETQYF. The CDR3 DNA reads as TGTGCCAGCAGCTTAGACCGGCCAGGGTTGTCCTTAGAGACCCAGTACTTC. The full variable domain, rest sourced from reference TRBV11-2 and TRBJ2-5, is EAGVAQSPRYKIIEKRQSVAFWCNPISGHATLYWYQQILGQGPKLLIQFQNNGVVDDSQLPKDRFSAERLKGVDSTLKIQPAKLEDSAVYLCASSLDRPGLSLETQYFGPGTRLLVL.

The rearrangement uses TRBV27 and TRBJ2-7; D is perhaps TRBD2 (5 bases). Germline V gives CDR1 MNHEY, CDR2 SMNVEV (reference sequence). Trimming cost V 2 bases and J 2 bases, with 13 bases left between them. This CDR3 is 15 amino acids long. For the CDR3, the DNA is TGTGCCAGCAGTTTACTGGGCCGGGATACCTACGAGCAGTACTTC. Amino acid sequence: CASSLLGRDTYEQYF.

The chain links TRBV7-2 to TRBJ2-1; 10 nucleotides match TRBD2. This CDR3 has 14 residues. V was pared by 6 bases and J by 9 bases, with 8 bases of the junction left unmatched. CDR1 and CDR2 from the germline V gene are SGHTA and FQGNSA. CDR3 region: CASRYSGRGSEQFF. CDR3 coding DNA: TGTGCCAGCAGATACAGCGGGAGGGGGAGTGAGCAGTTCTTC.

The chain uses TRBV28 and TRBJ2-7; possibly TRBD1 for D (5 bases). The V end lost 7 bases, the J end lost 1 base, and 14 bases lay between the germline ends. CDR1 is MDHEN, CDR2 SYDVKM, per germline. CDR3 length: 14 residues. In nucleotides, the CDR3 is TGTGCCAGCACTTCACTGACAGATTCCTACGAGCAGTACTTC. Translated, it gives CASTSLTDSYEQYF. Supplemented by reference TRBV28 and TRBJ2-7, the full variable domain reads DVKVTQSSRYLVKRTGEKVFLECVQDMDHENMFWYRQDPGLGLRLIYFSYDVKMKEKGDIPEGYSVSREKKERFSLILESASTNQTSMYLCASTSLTDSYEQYFGPGTRLTVT.

CDR3 amino acids: CASSIGLEGGYTF. CDR3 bases: TGTGCCAGCTCAATCGGACTGGAGGGGGGCTACACCTTC. This chain links TRBV18 with TRBJ1-2; possible D gene TRBD1, 5 bases. CDR3 length: 13 residues. The V end was cut by 5 bases, the J end by 8 bases, with 15 bases between. The germline V gene has CDR1 KGHSH and CDR2 LQKENI.

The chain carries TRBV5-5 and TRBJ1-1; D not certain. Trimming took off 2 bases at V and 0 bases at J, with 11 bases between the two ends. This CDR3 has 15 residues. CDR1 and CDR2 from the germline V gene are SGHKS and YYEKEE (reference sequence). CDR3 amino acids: CASSFLETMNTEAFF. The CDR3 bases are TGTGCCAGCAGCTTTTTAGAAACCATGAACACTGAAGCTTTCTTT.

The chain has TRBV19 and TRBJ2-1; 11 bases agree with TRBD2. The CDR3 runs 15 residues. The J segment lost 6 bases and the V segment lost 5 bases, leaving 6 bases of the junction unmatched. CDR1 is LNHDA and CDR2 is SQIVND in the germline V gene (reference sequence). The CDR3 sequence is CASSYGTSGVNEQFF. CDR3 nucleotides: TGTGCCAGTAGTTACGGGACTAGCGGCGTCAATGAGCAGTTCTTC.

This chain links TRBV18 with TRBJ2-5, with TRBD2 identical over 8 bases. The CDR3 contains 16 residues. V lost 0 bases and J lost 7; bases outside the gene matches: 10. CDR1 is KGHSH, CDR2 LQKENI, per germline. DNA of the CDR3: TGTGCCAGCTCACCACCTGTCCGGTCCCGGGGGGGGACCCAGTACTTC. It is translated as CASSPPVRSRGGTQYF. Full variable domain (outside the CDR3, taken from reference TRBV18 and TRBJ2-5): NAGVMQNPRHLVRRRGQEARLRCSPMKGHSHVYWYRQLPEEGLKFMVYLQKENIIDESGMPKERFSAEFPKEGPSILRIQQVVRGDSAAYFCASSPPVRSRGGTQYFGPGTRLLVL.

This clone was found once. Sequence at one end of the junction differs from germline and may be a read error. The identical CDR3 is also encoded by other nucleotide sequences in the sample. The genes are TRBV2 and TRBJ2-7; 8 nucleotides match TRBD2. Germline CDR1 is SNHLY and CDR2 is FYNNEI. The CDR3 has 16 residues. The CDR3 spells CASSEGYTGRADEQYF. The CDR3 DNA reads TGCGCCAGCAGTGAAGGATATACCGGGAGGGCGGATGAGCAGTACTTC.

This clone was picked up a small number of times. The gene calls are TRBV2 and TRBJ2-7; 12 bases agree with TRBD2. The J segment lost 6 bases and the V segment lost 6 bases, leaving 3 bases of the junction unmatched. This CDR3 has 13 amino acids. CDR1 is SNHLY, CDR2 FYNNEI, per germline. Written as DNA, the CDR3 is TGTGCCAGCAGGACTAGCGGGGGTTCCGAGCAGTACTTC. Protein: CASRTSGGSEQYF.

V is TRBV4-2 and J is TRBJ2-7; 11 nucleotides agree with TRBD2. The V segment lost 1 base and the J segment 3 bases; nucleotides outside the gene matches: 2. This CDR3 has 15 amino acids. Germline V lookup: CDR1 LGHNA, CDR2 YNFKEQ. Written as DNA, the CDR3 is TGTGCCAGCAGCCAAGTGACTAGCGGGGTCTACGAGCAGTACTTC. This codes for CASSQVTSGVYEQYF.

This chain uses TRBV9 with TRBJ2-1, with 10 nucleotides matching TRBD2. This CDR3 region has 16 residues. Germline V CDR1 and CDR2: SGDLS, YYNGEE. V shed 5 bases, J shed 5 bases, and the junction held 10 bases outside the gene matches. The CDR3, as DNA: TGTGCCAGCAGGGTACCGGGACTAGCGAAGCACAATGAGCAGTTCTTC. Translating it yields CASRVPGLAKHNEQFF. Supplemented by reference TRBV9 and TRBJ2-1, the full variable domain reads DSGVTQTPKHLITATGQRVTLRCSPRSGDLSVYWYQQSLDQGLQFLIQYYNGEERAKGNILERFSAQQFPDLHSELNLSSLELGDSALYFCASRVPGLAKHNEQFFGPGTRLTVL.

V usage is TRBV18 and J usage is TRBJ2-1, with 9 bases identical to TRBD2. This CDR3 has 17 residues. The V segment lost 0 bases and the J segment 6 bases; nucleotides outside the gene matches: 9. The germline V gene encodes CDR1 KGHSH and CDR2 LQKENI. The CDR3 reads CASSPPRNSGRSNEQFF. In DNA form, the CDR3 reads TGTGCCAGCTCACCACCGAGGAACAGCGGGAGGTCCAATGAGCAGTTCTTC.

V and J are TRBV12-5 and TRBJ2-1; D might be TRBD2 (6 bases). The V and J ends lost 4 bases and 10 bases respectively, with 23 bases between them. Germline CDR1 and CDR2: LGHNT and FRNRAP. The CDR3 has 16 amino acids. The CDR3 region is CASGSGDGGGRREQFF. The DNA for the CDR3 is TGTGCTAGTGGTTCGGGGGACGGTGGGGGAAGAAGGGAGCAGTTCTTC.